What follows are 32 T cell receptor beta chains derived from one specimen sequenced in a study of CD4+ T cells in melanoma. The data were produced by immunoSEQ multiplex PCR, yet TCRdb's version contains in-frame clones alone and is incomplete. This sample has fewer than 20,000 clones, with 65% to 85% found just once. The sample comprised cells from a culture (not recorded whether cultured in vitro). The receptors shown here come from a human donor with melanoma.

The rearrangement uses TRBV11-3 and TRBJ1-4; D not resolved. With 9 bases removed from V and 6 bases from J, the gap between germline ends came to 14 bases. The CDR3 consists of 13 residues. CDR1 and CDR2 from the germline V gene are SGHNT and YENEEA. The CDR3 bases are TGTGCCAGGCGGGGTGCAGACGATGAAAAACTGTTTTTT. This sequence encodes CARRGADDEKLFF.

This rearrangement joins TRBV5-1 to TRBJ1-3; a possible D gene is TRBD1 (5 bases). The CDR3 spans 15 residues. V was cut by 3 bases and J by 2 bases, with 12 bases left in between. Per the germline V gene, CDR1 is SGHRS and CDR2 is YFSETQ. CDR3 nucleotides: TGCGCCAGCAGCTCCGGGACCAGCCCTGGAAACACCATATATTTT. This gives the protein CASSSGTSPGNTIYF.

V gene TRBV10-3 combines with J gene TRBJ1-2, with D hard to call. Trimming took off 4 bases at V and 8 bases at J, with 11 bases between the two ends. Germline CDR1 is ENHRY and CDR2 is SYGVKD. There are 12 residues in the CDR3. The CDR3 DNA reads TGTGCCATCAGTGGCGACACCTCCGGCTACACCTTC. Encoded protein: CAISGDTSGYTF.

This chain links TRBV18 with TRBJ1-1; D not certain. Looked up from germline, CDR1 is KGHSH and CDR2 is LQKENI. This CDR3 contains 13 residues. V lost 3 bases, J lost 1 base, and 6 bases lay in between. The CDR3 loop is CASSPDGNTEAFF. As DNA, the CDR3 is TGTGCCAGCTCACCGGATGGGAACACTGAAGCTTTCTTT. The whole variable domain, filled in from reference TRBV18 and TRBJ1-1, reads NAGVMQNPRHLVRRRGQEARLRCSPMKGHSHVYWYRQLPEEGLKFMVYLQKENIIDESGMPKERFSAEFPKEGPSILRIQQVVRGDSAAYFCASSPDGNTEAFFGQGTRLTVV.

V gene TRBV5-6 combines with J gene TRBJ2-2, with 9 bases matching TRBD1. The CDR3 runs 18 residues. The germline V gene has CDR1 SGHDT and CDR2 YYEEEE. With 4 bases clipped from V and 4 bases from J, the junction kept 14 bases outside the gene matches. CDR3: CASSRLTYRGRGTGELFF. CDR3 nucleotides: TGTGCCAGCAGCCGACTAACCTACAGGGGGCGTGGCACCGGGGAGCTGTTTTTT.

V and J are TRBV30 and TRBJ1-5; D is unresolved. Germline CDR1 reads GTSNPN; CDR2 reads SVGIG (reference sequence). This CDR3 is built from 17 residues. V lost 5 bases, J lost 0 bases, and 20 bases lay in between. In nucleotides, the CDR3 is TGTGCCTGGGGAGACTCCGTCTCCAAAGGTAGCAATCAGCCCCAGCATTTT. Its translation: CAWGDSVSKGSNQPQHF.

The chain has TRBV2 and TRBJ2-1, with 14 positions matching TRBD2. The germline CDR1 and CDR2 sequences are SNHLY and FYNNEI. J gave up 5 bases and V 8 bases, and 2 bases lay outside the gene matches. The CDR3 has 14 residues. CDR3 nucleotides: TGTGCCAGCTCGACTAGCGGGGGGGACAATGAGCAGTTCTTC. Its translation is CASSTSGGDNEQFF.

The chain uses TRBV4-1 and TRBJ1-2, with D possibly being TRBD1 (5 bases). V lost 4 bases and J 2 bases, leaving 14 bases between the germline ends. The germline V gene has CDR1 MGHRA and CDR2 YSYEKL. The length of the CDR3 is 15 residues. CDR3 amino acids: CASSPAGGTNYGYTF. As DNA, the CDR3 is TGCGCCAGCAGCCCGGCCGGAGGGACGAACTATGGCTACACCTTC.

The CDR3 DNA is TGTGCCAGCTCACCCGGGAGGTACACTGAAGCTTTCTTT. Translation gives CASSPGRYTEAFF. The V and J genes are TRBV18 and TRBJ1-1; D gene unclear. This CDR3 is built from 13 residues. V shed 3 bases and J shed 3 bases, with 8 bases lying between them. CDR1 and CDR2 from the germline V gene are KGHSH and LQKENI.

This rearrangement joins TRBV23-1 to TRBJ2-1, with D possibly being TRBD1 or TRBD2 (5 bases each). TRBV23-1 counts as an open reading frame of uncertain function. The CDR3 totals 16 residues. Between the trimmed V and J ends, which lost 3 bases and 5 bases, there was a span of 17 bases. The CDR3 loop is CASSQSRDPGDNEQFF. CDR3 coding DNA: TGCGCCAGCAGTCAGTCCCGGGACCCCGGGGACAATGAGCAGTTCTTC.

V gene TRBV28 combines with J gene TRBJ1-6, with D uncertain. V lost 1 base and J lost 8, with 12 bases in between. The CDR3 extends over 15 amino acids. Per germline, CDR1 MDHEN and CDR2 SYDVKM. The CDR3 sequence: CASSLLNQLHSPLHF. DNA of the CDR3: TGTGCCAGCAGTTTATTAAATCAGCTGCATTCACCCCTCCACTTT.

This clone appeared a few times. This chain uses TRBV9 with TRBJ2-1, with 10 bases fitting TRBD2. V lost 4 bases to trimming and J lost 7 bases; unmatched junction nucleotides: 11. Germline assignment: CDR1 SGDLS and CDR2 YYNGEE. The CDR3 length is 16 residues. The CDR3 loop reads CASSLLSGGAGNEQFF. CDR3 nucleotide sequence: TGTGCCAGCAGCTTACTGAGCGGGGGGGCCGGGAATGAGCAGTTCTTC.

The rearrangement uses TRBV5-6 and TRBJ1-5; TRBD1 agrees at 9 bases. The CDR3 has 15 residues. Germline V gives CDR1 SGHDT, CDR2 YYEEEE. V shed 4 bases and J 6 bases; nucleotides not matched to a gene: 8. The CDR3 reads CASSAWDRESQPQHF. The CDR3, as DNA: TGTGCCAGCAGCGCCTGGGACAGGGAAAGTCAGCCCCAGCATTTT.

The chain employs TRBV6-6 and TRBJ1-5; D is ambiguous. Trimming took 2 bases from V and 3 from J, leaving 11 bases between them. Germline V CDR1 and CDR2: MNHNY, SVGAGI (reference sequence). CDR3 length: 15 amino acids. The CDR3 sequence: CASSYRQPYNQPQHF. In nucleotides, the CDR3 is TGTGCCAGCAGTTACCGGCAGCCCTACAATCAGCCCCAGCATTTT.

This clone showed up just a few times. V usage is TRBV4-1 and J usage is TRBJ2-1; possibly TRBD1 or TRBD2 for D (6 bases each). V dropped 8 bases and J dropped 5 bases, with 13 bases sitting between them. Germline V gene sequence: CDR1 MGHRA, CDR2 YSYEKL. CDR3 size: 13 residues. The CDR3 loop is CASVGGPHNEQFF. CDR3 in DNA: TGCGCCAGCGTGGGGGGCCCCCACAATGAGCAGTTCTTC.

CDR3 coding DNA: TGTGCCAGCAGGTACTTGCGGGGGGGCCCAAGTGAGCAGTTCTTC. This encodes CASRYLRGGPSEQFF. The J gene is TRBJ2-1, the V gene TRBV5-6; TRBD2 matches at 9 bases. CDR3 length equals 15 residues. CDR1 and CDR2 from the germline V gene are SGHDT and YYEEEE. The trim removed 5 bases at V and 9 bases at J, leaving 12 bases unmatched.

The chain employs TRBV4-1 and TRBJ1-4; 7 nucleotides line up with TRBD1. J was trimmed by 8 bases and V by 7 bases; bases with no gene match: 10. The CDR3 is 14 amino acids. Germline V lookup: CDR1 MGHRA, CDR2 YSYEKL. The CDR3 nucleotides read TGCGCCAGCACACGGACAGGTCGGCGAGAAAAACTGTTTTTT. It yields the protein CASTRTGRREKLFF.

This clone occurred once. The chain uses TRBV5-6 and TRBJ1-1; TRBD1 might be the D (5 bases). Trimming shortened V by 0 bases and J by 3 bases, and 9 bases separated the two germline ends. CDR1 is SGHDT, CDR2 YYEEEE, per germline. The CDR3 consists of 14 residues. The CDR3 reads CASSLEGLYTEAFF. Here the CDR3 DNA reads TGTGCCAGCAGCTTGGAGGGGCTGTACACTGAAGCTTTCTTT. The variable domain in full, completed from reference TRBV5-6 and TRBJ1-1, reads DAGVTQSPTHLIKTRGQQVTLRCSPKSGHDTVSWYQQALGQGPQFIFQYYEEEERQRGNFPDRFSGHQFPNYSSELNVNALLLGDSALYLCASSLEGLYTEAFFGQGTRLTVV.

The chain is built from TRBV5-5 and TRBJ2-3; tentative D call: TRBD1 (6 bases). The CDR3 is made up of 16 amino acids. V lost 4 bases, J lost 3 bases, and 18 bases lay in between. Germline V gene lookup returns CDR1 SGHKS and CDR2 YYEKEE (reference sequence). DNA of the CDR3: TGTGCCAGCAGCCTCGAGGGGACAATTATAACAGATACGCAGTATTTT. Protein sequence: CASSLEGTIITDTQYF. The full variable domain, its missing parts supplied by reference TRBV5-5 and TRBJ2-3, is DAGVTQSPTHLIKTRGQQVTLRCSPISGHKSVSWYQQVLGQGPQFIFQYYEKEERGRGNFPDRFSARQFPNYSSELNVNALLLGDSALYLCASSLEGTIITDTQYFGPGTRLTVL.

The CDR3 nucleotides are TGTGCCAGCAGCTTACGGGACAGGCCTTTCTATGGCTACACCTTC. Translating it yields CASSLRDRPFYGYTF. This chain connects TRBV7-2 to TRBJ1-2, with 8 nucleotides matching TRBD1. The trim removed 2 bases at V and 4 bases at J, leaving 6 bases unmatched. The CDR3 extends over 15 amino acids. The germline CDR1 and CDR2 sequences are SGHTA and FQGNSA.

The chain recombines TRBV7-2 with TRBJ1-5, with D possibly matching TRBD1 (5 bases). The length of the CDR3 is 16 residues. Trimming removed 5 bases from V and 6 bases from J, with 20 bases in between. The germline CDR1 and CDR2 sequences are SGHTA and FQGNSA. The CDR3 coding sequence is TGTGCCAGCAGCGGGAGGGGTGGGGTGCTCGCTCAGCCCCAGCATTTT. Its translation is CASSGRGGVLAQPQHF.

This sequence joins TRBV4-1 and TRBJ2-2; TRBD2 agrees at 11 bases. CDR1 is MGHRA and CDR2 is YSYEKL in the germline V gene. The CDR3 covers 17 residues. Unmatched junction bases numbered 10, after V lost 6 bases and J lost 4 bases. The CDR3 spells CASSRTSGGHSTGELFF. DNA for the CDR3: TGCGCCAGCAGTCGTACTAGCGGGGGTCATTCCACCGGGGAGCTGTTTTTT.

The V and J genes are TRBV5-1 and TRBJ2-7, with 14 bases aligning to TRBD2. CDR3 length equals 15 residues. V was clipped by 3 bases and J by 3 bases; unmatched bases: 2. The germline gives CDR1 SGHRS, CDR2 YFSETQ. The CDR3 region is CASSSGLAGGYEQYF. The CDR3 DNA reads TGCGCCAGCAGCTCAGGACTAGCGGGGGGCTACGAGCAGTACTTC.

By its share, this clone is large. V usage is TRBV18 and J usage is TRBJ1-1; D is possibly TRBD1 (6 bases). CDR3 length: 16 amino acids. Germline V gene sequence: CDR1 KGHSH, CDR2 LQKENI. Trimming removed 6 bases at V and 4 bases at J, with 21 bases between. The CDR3 sequence is CASSPDRLTAGTEAFF. CDR3 sequence (DNA): TGTGCCAGCTCTCCAGACAGGCTAACTGCGGGCACTGAAGCTTTCTTT.

The chain uses TRBV5-6 and TRBJ2-1, with TRBD2 matching 10 bases. V lost 0 bases, J lost 9 bases, and 6 bases stayed unmatched. The CDR3 is 15 residues long. Germline CDR1 SGHDT, CDR2 YYEEEE. CDR3 DNA: TGTGCCAGCAGCTTGGCTACTAGCGGGGAAAGTGAGCAGTTCTTC. It specifies CASSLATSGESEQFF. The whole variable domain, remainder taken from reference TRBV5-6 and TRBJ2-1, is DAGVTQSPTHLIKTRGQQVTLRCSPKSGHDTVSWYQQALGQGPQFIFQYYEEEERQRGNFPDRFSGHQFPNYSSELNVNALLLGDSALYLCASSLATSGESEQFFGPGTRLTVL.

In this sample, this clone turned up once. The rearrangement uses TRBV18 and TRBJ1-1; 8 bases fit TRBD1. This CDR3 comprises 17 residues. The junction had 13 bases not matched to a gene; V was cut back by 3 bases and J by 4 bases. The germline gives CDR1 KGHSH, CDR2 LQKENI. CDR3 amino acids: CASSPQQGAYDGTEAFF. CDR3 DNA sequence: TGTGCCAGCTCACCCCAGCAGGGGGCCTATGATGGCACTGAAGCTTTCTTT.

The chain carries TRBV4-1 and TRBJ1-1; TRBD1 might be the D (5 bases). CDR1 and CDR2 from the germline V gene are MGHRA and YSYEKL. Trimming took off 4 bases at V and 1 base at J, with 13 bases between the two ends. The CDR3 extends over 15 amino acids. CDR3 residues: CASSPRGVENTEAFF. CDR3 DNA sequence: TGCGCCAGCAGCCCCCGAGGGGTGGAGAACACTGAAGCTTTCTTT.

The chain has TRBV4-1 and TRBJ2-7; 11 nucleotides align to TRBD1. The germline V gene encodes CDR1 MGHRA and CDR2 YSYEKL. With 3 bases clipped from V and 0 bases from J, the junction kept 7 bases outside the gene matches. The CDR3 runs to 17 residues. In DNA, the CDR3 is TGCGCCAGCAGCCATGTTTTGGGACAGGGGGTCTCCTACGAGCAGTACTTC. Translating it yields CASSHVLGQGVSYEQYF.

This chain joins TRBV5-1 and TRBJ1-2; no definite D call. Germline CDR1 reads SGHRS; CDR2 reads YFSETQ. V was shortened by 4 bases and J by 10 bases, with 23 bases between the two germline ends. CDR3 size: 15 residues. The CDR3 bases are TGCGCCAGCAGCGGCAGTTCTCTATGGCTTAGCGACTACACCTTC. As protein: CASSGSSLWLSDYTF. Together with reference TRBV5-1 and TRBJ1-2, the CDR3 gives the full variable domain: KAGVTQTPRYLIKTRGQQVTLSCSPISGHRSVSWYQQTPGQGLQFLFEYFSETQRNKGNFPGRFSGRQFSNSRSEMNVSTLELGDSALYLCASSGSSLWLSDYTFGSGTRLTVV.

The chain joins TRBV13 to TRBJ1-2, with D possibly being TRBD1 (6 bases). Germline V gives CDR1 PRHDT, CDR2 FYEKMQ (reference sequence). Trimming pared 4 bases from V and 5 bases from J, leaving 14 bases between. The CDR3 covers 14 residues. CDR3 in DNA: TGTGCCAGCAGCTCCTTGACAGGCAGATATGGCTACACCTTC. Its protein product is CASSSLTGRYGYTF.

This clone came up a few times. The chain carries TRBV6-5 and TRBJ1-1, with D possibly TRBD1 on 6 matching bases. The CDR3 consists of 14 residues. Trimming removed 6 bases at V and 10 bases at J, with 21 bases between. The germline CDR1 and CDR2 sequences are MNHEY and SVGAGI. The CDR3 DNA follows: TGTGCCAGCAGGGCCCAACAGGGCGGGATGGGAGCTTTCTTT. Translated: CASRAQQGGMGAFF.

V and J are TRBV29-1 and TRBJ1-5; weak D call: TRBD1 (6 bases). Germline CDR1 reads SQVTM; CDR2 reads ANQGSEA. CDR3 length equals 12 residues. The V end was cut by 6 bases, the J end by 5 bases, with 11 bases between. CDR3 nucleotide sequence: TGCAGCGTCCAGACAGGTCATCAGCCCCAGCATTTT. Translated, it gives CSVQTGHQPQHF.